This T cell receptor (beta chain) was recovered during a study of cytomegalovirus exposure and HLA in healthy donors. Whole-study findings and limits: With further analysis later on, most CMV-associated TCR beta chains appeared HLA-restricted.

Losses at the gene ends were 6 bases for V and 10 bases for J; bases not matched to a gene: 4. The V gene's germline CDR1 is SGHTA and CDR2 FQGTGA. This CDR3 is 12 amino acids long. The sample holds one count of this clone. Its antigen is unknown. PCR primers comprised 60 Vbeta and 13 Jbeta primers. Measured with immunoSEQ multiplex PCR; TCRdb has only the in-frame clones, and not every one. The table includes under 300,000 clones, 75% to 90% detected once. The chain joins TRBV7-3 to TRBJ2-1, with 9 positions matching TRBD2. The source material was PBMCs. This TCR derives from a man aged 35-49 years in good health and CMV-seropositive. The CDR3 DNA is TGTGCCAGCAGGTTAGCGGGAGACGAGCAGTTCTTC. Its protein product is CASRLAGDEQFF.